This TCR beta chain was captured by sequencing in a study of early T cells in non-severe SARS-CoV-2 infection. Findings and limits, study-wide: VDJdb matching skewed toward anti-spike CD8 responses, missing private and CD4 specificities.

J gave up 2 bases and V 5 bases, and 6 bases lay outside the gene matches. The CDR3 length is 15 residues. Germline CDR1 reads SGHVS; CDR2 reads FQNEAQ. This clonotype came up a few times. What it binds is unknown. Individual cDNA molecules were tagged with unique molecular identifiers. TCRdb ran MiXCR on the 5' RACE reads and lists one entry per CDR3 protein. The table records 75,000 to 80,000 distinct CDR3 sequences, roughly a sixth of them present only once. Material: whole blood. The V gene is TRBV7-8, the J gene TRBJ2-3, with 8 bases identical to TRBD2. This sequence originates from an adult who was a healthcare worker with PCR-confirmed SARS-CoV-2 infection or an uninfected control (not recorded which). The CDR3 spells CASSLIAGFTDTQYF. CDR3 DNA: TGTGCCAGCAGCCTAATAGCGGGGTTCACAGATACGCAGTATTTT.